The T cell receptor beta chain under discussion was sequenced for a study of T cell clonotyping in hematopoietic cell transplantation. Study-level findings and limits: After transplant, recipient diversity fell while pathologically expanded clonotypes grew through day 180.

Trimming cost V 1 base and J 9 bases, with 16 bases left between them. The CDR3 covers 14 residues. Germline V gene lookup returns CDR1 SGHTA and CDR2 FQGNSA. In regard to this clone: What it recognizes is unknown.

Using immunoSEQ multiplex PCR, the repertoire was profiled, and TCRdb retains in-frame clones only, with some absent. The table shows approximately 8,000 clones, with about 66% occurring only once. Recipients were bled about 28 days pretransplant and at posttransplant days 30, 100, 180. The chain links TRBV7-2 to TRBJ2-7; tentatively, D is TRBD1 or TRBD2 (5 bases each). The clonotype originates from a male patient aged 60 to 75 who had an allogeneic stem cell transplant from an unrelated donor, so the T cells may come from the graft donor. Some clones in this sample may be carry-over from other donors' samples. The sample in question was peripheral blood mononuclear cells, obtained 100 days after allogeneic stem cell transplant. For the CDR3, the DNA is TGTGCCAGCAGCTTAGGGGGGAGTGTCTCGGGGCAGTACTTC. Residues: CASSLGGSVSGQYF.